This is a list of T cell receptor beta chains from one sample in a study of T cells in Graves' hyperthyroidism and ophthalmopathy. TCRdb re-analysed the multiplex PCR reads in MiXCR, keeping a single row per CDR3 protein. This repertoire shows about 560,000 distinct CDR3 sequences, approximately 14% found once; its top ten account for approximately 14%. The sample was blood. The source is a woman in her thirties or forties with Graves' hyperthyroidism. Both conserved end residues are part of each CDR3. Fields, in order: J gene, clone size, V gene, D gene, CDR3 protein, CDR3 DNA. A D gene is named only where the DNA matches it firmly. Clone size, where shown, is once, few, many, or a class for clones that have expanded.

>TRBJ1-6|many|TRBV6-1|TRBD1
CASRMGQDNSPLHF
TGTGCCAGCAGGATGGGACAGGACAATTCACCCCTCCACTTT
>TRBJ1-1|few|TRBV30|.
CAWSTQGRTEAFF
TGTGCCTGGAGTACACAGGGAAGGACTGAAGCTTTCTTT
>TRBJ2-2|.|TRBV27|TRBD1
CASSLGTGAGTGELFF
TGTGCCAGCAGTTTAGGGACAGGGGCTGGCACCGGGGAGCTGTTTTTT
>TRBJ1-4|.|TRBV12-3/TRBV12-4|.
CASSLTAREGKLFF
TGTGCCAGCAGTCTGACCGCTAGGGAAGGAAAACTGTTTTTT
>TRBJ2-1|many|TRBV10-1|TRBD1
CASSAIYPGQGAVDEQFF
TGCGCCAGCAGTGCGATTTATCCAGGACAGGGGGCTGTGGATGAGCAGTTCTTC
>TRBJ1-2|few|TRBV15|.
CATSGTGTGYGYTF
TGTGCCACCAGCGGTACCGGGACGGGTTATGGCTACACCTTC
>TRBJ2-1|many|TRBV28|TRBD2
CASSTPKQLAGGPGNEQFF
TGTGCCAGCAGTACCCCCAAGCAACTAGCGGGAGGGCCGGGCAATGAGCAGTTCTTC
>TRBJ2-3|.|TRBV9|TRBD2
CASSAGTSGGTDTQYF
TGTGCCAGCAGCGCCGGGACTAGCGGGGGCACAGATACGCAGTATTTT
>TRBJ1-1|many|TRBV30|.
CAWSKQEGLEAFF
TGTGCCTGGAGCAAACAGGAAGGCCTTGAAGCTTTCTTT
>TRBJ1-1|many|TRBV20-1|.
CSAAQVEAFF
TGCAGTGCCGCACAGGTTGAAGCTTTCTTT
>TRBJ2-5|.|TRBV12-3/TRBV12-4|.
CASSRDIGTQYF
TGTGCCAGCAGTCGGGACATAGGGACCCAGTACTTC
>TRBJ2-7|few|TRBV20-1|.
CSAEAGAGTYEQYF
TGCAGTGCCGAAGCGGGCGCAGGGACCTACGAGCAGTACTTC
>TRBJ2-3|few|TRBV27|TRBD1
CAGSFTGESTDTQYF
TGTGCCGGCAGTTTTACAGGGGAAAGCACAGATACGCAGTATTTT
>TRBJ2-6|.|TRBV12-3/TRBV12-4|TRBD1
CASSVGLAGGDPGANVLTF
TGTGCCAGCAGTGTAGGGTTGGCAGGGGGCGACCCTGGGGCCAACGTCCTGACTTTC
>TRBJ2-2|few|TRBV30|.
CACLESNGELFF
TGTGCCTGCCTGGAGTCTAACGGGGAGCTGTTTTTT
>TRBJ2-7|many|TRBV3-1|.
CASSVNRDPSYEQYF
TGTGCCAGCAGCGTAAACCGGGACCCATCCTACGAGCAGTACTTC
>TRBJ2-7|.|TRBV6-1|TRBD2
CASSEPGGQAYEQYF
TGTGCCAGCAGCGAACCGGGAGGGCAAGCCTACGAGCAGTACTTC
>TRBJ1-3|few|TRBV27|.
CASSSSDFGLSGNTIYF
.
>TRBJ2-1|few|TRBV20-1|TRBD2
CSARDSGLAAWEFF
TGCAGTGCTAGAGACTCCGGACTAGCGGCCTGGGAGTTCTTC
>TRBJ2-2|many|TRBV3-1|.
CASSHEWRTGELFF
TGTGCCAGCAGCCATGAGTGGCGGACCGGGGAGCTGTTTTTT
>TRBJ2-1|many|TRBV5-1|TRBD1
CASSPMDRENEQFF
TGCGCCAGCAGCCCCATGGACAGGGAGAATGAGCAGTTCTTC
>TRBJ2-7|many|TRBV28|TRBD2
CATLTGGASYEQYF
TGTGCCACCCTGACGGGAGGGGCCTCCTACGAGCAGTACTTC
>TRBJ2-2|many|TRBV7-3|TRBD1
CASSLGTGGSPGELFF
TGTGCCAGCAGCTTAGGGACAGGGGGCTCCCCCGGGGAGCTGTTTTTT
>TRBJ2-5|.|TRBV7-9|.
CASSLLSGQETQYF
TGTGCCAGCAGCCTACTTAGCGGACAAGAGACCCAGTACTTC
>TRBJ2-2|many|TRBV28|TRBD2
CASSPPGLVAGELFF
TGTGCCAGCAGTCCTCCGGGACTAGTCGCCGGGGAGCTGTTTTTT
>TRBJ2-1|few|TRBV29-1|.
CSVERGSNEQFF
TGCAGCGTTGAAAGGGGAAGCAATGAGCAGTTCTTC
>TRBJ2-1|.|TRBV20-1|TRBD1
CSASLGTGGLNEQFF
TGCAGTGCTAGCCTCGGGACAGGGGGCTTGAATGAGCAGTTCTTC
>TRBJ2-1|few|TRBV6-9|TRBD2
CASSSTELLAGRAEQFF
TGTGCCAGCAGTTCTACTGAATTGCTAGCGGGAAGGGCTGAGCAGTTCTTC
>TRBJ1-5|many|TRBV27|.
CASSSMGQPQHF
TGTGCCAGCAGTTCCATGGGTCAGCCCCAGCATTTT
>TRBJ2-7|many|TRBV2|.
CASSEMLKGVGYEQYF
TGTGCCAGCAGTGAAATGCTAAAGGGCGTAGGGTACGAGCAGTACTTC
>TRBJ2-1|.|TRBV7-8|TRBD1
CASRTGGSYNEQFF
TGTGCCAGCCGGACAGGGGGGTCCTACAATGAGCAGTTCTTC
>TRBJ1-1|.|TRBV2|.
CASTNQTSMYLCASSNRQGGEAFF
.
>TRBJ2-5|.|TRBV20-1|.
CSAGDGNF
TGCAGTGCGGGGGACGGAAACTTC
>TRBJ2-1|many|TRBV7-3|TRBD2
CASSLSGGTHNEQFF
TGTGCCAGCAGCTTATCGGGAGGGACGCACAATGAGCAGTTCTTC
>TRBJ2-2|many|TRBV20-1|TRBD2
CSARLAANTGELFF
TGCAGTGCTCGACTAGCGGCGAACACCGGGGAGCTGTTTTTT
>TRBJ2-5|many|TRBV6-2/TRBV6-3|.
CASSYKGRETQYF
TGTGCCAGCAGTTACAAGGGACGGGAGACCCAGTACTTC
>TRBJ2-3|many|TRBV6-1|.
CASSDEVRTTDTQYF
TGTGCCAGCAGTGATGAAGTGCGGACCACAGATACGCAGTATTTT
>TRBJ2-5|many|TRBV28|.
CATAQLGGVQETQYF
TGTGCCACCGCGCAACTAGGGGGGGTTCAAGAGACCCAGTACTTC
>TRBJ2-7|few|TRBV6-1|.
CASSEVIVGEYEQYF
TGTGCCAGCAGTGAAGTAATAGTTGGGGAGTACGAGCAGTACTTC
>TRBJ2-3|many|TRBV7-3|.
CASSLSADRQDTQYF
TGTGCCAGCAGCTTAAGCGCGGACCGCCAAGATACGCAGTATTTT